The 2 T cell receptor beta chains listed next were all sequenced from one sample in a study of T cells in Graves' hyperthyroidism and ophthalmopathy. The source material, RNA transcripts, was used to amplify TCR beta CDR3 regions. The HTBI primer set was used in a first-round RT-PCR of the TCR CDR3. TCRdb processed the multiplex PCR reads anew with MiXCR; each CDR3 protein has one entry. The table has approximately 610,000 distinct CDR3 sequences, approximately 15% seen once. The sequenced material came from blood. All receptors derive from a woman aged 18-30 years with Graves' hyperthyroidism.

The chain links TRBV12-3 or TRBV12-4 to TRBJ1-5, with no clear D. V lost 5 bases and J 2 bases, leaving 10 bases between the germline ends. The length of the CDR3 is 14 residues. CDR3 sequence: CASSMDWGNQPQHF. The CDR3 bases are TGTGCCAGCAGTATGGATTGGGGCAATCAGCCCCAGCATTTT.

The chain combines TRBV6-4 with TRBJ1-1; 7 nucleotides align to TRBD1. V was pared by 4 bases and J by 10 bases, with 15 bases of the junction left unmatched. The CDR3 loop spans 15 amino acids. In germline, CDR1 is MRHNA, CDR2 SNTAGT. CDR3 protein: CASSAPDRALPGAFF. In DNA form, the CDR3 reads TGTGCCAGCAGTGCACCTGACAGGGCCCTGCCGGGAGCTTTCTTT.